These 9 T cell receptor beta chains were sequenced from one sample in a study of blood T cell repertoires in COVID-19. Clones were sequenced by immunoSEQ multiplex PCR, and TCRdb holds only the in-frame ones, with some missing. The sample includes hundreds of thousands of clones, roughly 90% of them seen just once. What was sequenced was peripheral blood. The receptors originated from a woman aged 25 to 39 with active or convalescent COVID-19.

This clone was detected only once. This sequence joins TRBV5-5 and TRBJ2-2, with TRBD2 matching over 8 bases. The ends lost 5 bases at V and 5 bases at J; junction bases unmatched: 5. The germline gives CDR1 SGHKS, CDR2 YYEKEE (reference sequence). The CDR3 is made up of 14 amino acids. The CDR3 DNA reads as TGTGCCAGCAGTTGGGCGGGGGGTACCGGGGAGCTGTTTTTT. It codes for CASSWAGGTGELFF.

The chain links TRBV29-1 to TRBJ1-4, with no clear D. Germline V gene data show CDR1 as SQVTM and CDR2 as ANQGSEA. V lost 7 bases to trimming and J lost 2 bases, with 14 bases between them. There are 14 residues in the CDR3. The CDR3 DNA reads TGCAGCGCGCTTATGACAATGACTAATGAAAAACTGTTTTTT. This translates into CSALMTMTNEKLFF.

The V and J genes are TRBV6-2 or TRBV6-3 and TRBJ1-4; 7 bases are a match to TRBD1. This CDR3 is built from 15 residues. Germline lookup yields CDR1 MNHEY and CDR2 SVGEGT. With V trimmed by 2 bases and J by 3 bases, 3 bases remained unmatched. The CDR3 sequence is CASSYATGPNEKLFF. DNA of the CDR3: TGTGCCAGCAGTTACGCGACAGGGCCTAATGAAAAACTGTTTTTT.

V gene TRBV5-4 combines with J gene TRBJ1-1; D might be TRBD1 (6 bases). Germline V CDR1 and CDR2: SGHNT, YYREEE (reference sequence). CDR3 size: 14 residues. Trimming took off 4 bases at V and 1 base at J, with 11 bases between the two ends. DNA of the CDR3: TGTGCCAGCAGCCCCCCGACAGGGAACACTGAAGCTTTCTTT. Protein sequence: CASSPPTGNTEAFF.

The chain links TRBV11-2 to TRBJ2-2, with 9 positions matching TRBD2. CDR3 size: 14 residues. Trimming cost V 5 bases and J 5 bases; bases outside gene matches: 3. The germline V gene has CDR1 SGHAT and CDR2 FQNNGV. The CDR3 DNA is TGTGCCAGCAGCACAGGACTAGCGACCGGGGAGCTGTTTTTT. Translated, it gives CASSTGLATGELFF.

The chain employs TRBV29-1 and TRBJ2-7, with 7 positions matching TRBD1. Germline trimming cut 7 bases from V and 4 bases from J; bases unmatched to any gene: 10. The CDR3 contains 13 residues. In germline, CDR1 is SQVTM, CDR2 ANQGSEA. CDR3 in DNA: TGCAGCGCTCGACGACAGGGTAGTTACGAGCAGTACTTC. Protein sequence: CSARRQGSYEQYF.

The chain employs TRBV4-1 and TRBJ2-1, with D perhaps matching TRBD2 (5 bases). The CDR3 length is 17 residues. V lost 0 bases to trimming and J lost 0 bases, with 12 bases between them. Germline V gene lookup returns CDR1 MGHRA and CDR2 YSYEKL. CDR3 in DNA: TGCGCCAGCAGCCAAGATCGGGCCGGGATCTCCTACAATGAGCAGTTCTTC. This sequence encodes CASSQDRAGISYNEQFF.

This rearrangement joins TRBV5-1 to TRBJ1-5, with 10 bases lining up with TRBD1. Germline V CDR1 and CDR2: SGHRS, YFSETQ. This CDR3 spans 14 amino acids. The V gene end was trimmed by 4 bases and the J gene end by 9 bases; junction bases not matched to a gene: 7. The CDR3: CASSPGTGEGPQHF. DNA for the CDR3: TGCGCCAGCAGCCCAGGGACAGGGGAGGGGCCCCAGCATTTT.

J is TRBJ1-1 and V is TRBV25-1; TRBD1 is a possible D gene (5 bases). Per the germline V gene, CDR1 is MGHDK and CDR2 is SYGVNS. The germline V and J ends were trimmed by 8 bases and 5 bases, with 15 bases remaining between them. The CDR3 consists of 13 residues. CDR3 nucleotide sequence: TGTGCCAGCCCCGAGACAGTATTTACTGAAGCTTTCTTT. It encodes CASPETVFTEAFF.